The 5 T cell receptor beta chains given below trace back to one sample, sequenced in a study of T cell responses to AZD1222 COVID-19 vaccine (dated by TCRdb to about 2021). The intended sense of this specimen's time point label: about 28 days (+/-7) after the second vaccine dose. Library preparation employed the immunoSEQ multiplex PCR assay. TCRdb obtained this table from immuneACCESS and retained in-frame rearrangements with V and J assigned. These tables miss some clones; where compared with another copy, unresolved V genes account for less than half of the shortfall, and the remainder is unexplained. In all, the sample holds under 150,000 clones, and 88% of those were seen once. The ten largest clonotypes hold 4.5% to 6.5% of the sample. Sequencing was performed on peripheral blood, taken 28 days after the second AZD1222 dose. These receptors were collected from an adult who received the AZD1222 COVID-19 vaccine.

The rearrangement uses TRBV30 and TRBJ1-1, with TRBD1 matching over 9 bases. Germline V gene data show CDR1 as GTSNPN and CDR2 as SVGIG (reference sequence). Trimming cost V 5 bases and J 10 bases; bases outside gene matches: 8. This CDR3 is built from 12 residues. The CDR3 region is CAWSLQGAGAFF. For the CDR3, the DNA is TGTGCCTGGTCCTTACAGGGGGCCGGAGCTTTCTTT.

The chain recombines TRBV30 with TRBJ1-6; D might be TRBD1 (5 bases). V was pared by 7 bases and J by 2 bases, with 12 bases between. CDR3 length: 14 amino acids. In germline, CDR1 is GTSNPN, CDR2 SVGIG (reference sequence). CDR3 residues: CALAGDPYNSPLHF. Written as DNA, the CDR3 is TGTGCCTTAGCCGGGGACCCCTATAATTCACCCCTCCACTTT.

V is TRBV7-2 and J is TRBJ2-6; TRBD1 matches 7 bases. The V segment lost 2 bases and the J segment 0 bases; nucleotides outside the gene matches: 7. Germline CDR1 reads SGHTA; CDR2 reads FQGNSA. CDR3 length: 18 amino acids. The CDR3 here is CASSLKGAGSSGANVLTF. Written as DNA, the CDR3 is TGTGCCAGCAGCTTAAAGGGGGCGGGTAGCTCTGGGGCCAACGTCCTGACTTTC.

The V call is TRBV2, the J call TRBJ1-2; weak D call: TRBD1 (6 bases). Germline V gene sequence: CDR1 SNHLY, CDR2 FYNNEI. This CDR3 region has 15 residues. Trimming took 2 bases from V and 7 from J, leaving 17 bases between them. The DNA of the CDR3 is TGTGCCAGCAGTGAAATGCCAGGGGATGGTGGTGGCTACACCTTC. Its translation is CASSEMPGDGGGYTF.

This chain links TRBV11-2 with TRBJ2-7; 9 bases match TRBD1. This CDR3 contains 14 residues. The trim removed 3 bases at V and 2 bases at J, leaving 2 bases unmatched. Per germline, CDR1 SGHAT and CDR2 FQNNGV. The CDR3 reads CASSFRQGAYEQYF. CDR3 sequence (DNA): TGTGCCAGCAGCTTCCGACAGGGGGCCTACGAGCAGTACTTC. Together with reference TRBV11-2 and TRBJ2-7, the CDR3 gives the full variable domain: EAGVAQSPRYKIIEKRQSVAFWCNPISGHATLYWYQQILGQGPKLLIQFQNNGVVDDSQLPKDRFSAERLKGVDSTLKIQPAKLEDSAVYLCASSFRQGAYEQYFGPGTRLTVT.